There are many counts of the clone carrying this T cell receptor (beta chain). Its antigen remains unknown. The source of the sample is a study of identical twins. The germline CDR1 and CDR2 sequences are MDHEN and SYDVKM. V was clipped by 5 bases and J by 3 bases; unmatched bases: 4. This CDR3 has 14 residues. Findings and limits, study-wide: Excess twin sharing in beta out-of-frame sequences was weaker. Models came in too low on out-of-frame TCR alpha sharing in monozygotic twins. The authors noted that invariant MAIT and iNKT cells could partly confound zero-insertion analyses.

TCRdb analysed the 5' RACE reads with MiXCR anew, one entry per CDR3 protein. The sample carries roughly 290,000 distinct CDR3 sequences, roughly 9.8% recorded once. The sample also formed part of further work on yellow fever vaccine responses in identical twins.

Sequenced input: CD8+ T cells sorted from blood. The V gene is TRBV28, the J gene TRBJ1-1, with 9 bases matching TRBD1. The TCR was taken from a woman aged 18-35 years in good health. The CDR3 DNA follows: TGTGCCAGCAGTGTTGACAGGGGGGACACTGAAGCTTTCTTT. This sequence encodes CASSVDRGDTEAFF. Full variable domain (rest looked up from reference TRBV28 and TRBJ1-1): DVKVTQSSRYLVKRTGEKVFLECVQDMDHENMFWYRQDPGLGLRLIYFSYDVKMKEKGDIPEGYSVSREKKERFSLILESASTNQTSMYLCASSVDRGDTEAFFGQGTRLTVV.